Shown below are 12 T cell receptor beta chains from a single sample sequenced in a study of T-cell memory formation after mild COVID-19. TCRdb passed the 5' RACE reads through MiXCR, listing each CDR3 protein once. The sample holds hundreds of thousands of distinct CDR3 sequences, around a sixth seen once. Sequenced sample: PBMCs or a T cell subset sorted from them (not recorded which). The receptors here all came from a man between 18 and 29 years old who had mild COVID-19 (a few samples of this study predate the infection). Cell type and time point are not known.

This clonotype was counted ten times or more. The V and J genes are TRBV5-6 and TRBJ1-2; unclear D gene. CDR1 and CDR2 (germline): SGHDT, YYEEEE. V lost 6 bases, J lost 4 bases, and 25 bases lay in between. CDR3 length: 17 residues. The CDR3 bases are TGTGCCAGCATCAACCAAAAGAGAGGGCGTGGGTTCTATGGCTACACCTTC. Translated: CASINQKRGRGFYGYTF.

As DNA, the CDR3 is TGTGCCACCAGCAGAGATATTGGAGGGGACGGGGAGACCCAGTACTTC. Protein: CATSRDIGGDGETQYF. The rearrangement uses TRBV15 and TRBJ2-5; possible D gene TRBD2, 6 bases. The V gene's germline CDR1 is LNHNV and CDR2 YYDKDF (reference sequence). There are 16 residues in the CDR3. Trimming stripped 0 bases from V and 5 bases from J, with 16 bases between.

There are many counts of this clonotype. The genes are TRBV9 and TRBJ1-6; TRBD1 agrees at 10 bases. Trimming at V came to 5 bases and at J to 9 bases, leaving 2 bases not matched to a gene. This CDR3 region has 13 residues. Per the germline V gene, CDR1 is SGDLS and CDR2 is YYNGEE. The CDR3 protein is CASSGQGGSPLHF. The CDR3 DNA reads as TGTGCCAGCAGTGGACAGGGGGGTTCACCCCTCCACTTT.

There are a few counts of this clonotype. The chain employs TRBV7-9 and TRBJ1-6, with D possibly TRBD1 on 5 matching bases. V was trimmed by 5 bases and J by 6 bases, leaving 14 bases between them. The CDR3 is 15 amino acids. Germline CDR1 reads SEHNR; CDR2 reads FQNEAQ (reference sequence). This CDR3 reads CASSARTKGNSPLHF. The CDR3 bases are TGTGCCAGCAGCGCCAGGACAAAGGGTAATTCACCCCTCCACTTT.

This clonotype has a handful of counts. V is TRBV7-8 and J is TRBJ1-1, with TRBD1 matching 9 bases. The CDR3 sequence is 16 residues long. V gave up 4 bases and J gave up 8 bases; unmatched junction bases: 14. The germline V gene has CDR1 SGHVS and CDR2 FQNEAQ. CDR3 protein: CASSSQGQGLSTEAFF. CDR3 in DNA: TGTGCCAGCAGCTCTCAGGGACAGGGCTTATCAACCGAAGCTTTCTTT.

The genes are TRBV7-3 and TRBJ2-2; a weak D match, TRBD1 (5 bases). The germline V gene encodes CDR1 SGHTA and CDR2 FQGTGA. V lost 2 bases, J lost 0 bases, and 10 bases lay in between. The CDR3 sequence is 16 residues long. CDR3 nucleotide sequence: TGTGCCAGCAGCTTATTGGCACAGGCGAACACCGGGGAGCTGTTTTTT. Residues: CASSLLAQANTGELFF.

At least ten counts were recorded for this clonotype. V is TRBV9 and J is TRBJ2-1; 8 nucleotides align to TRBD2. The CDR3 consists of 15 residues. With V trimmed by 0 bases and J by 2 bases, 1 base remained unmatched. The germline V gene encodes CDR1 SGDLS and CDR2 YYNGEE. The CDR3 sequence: CASSVEAGAYNEQFF. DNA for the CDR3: TGTGCCAGCAGCGTAGAAGCGGGGGCCTACAATGAGCAGTTCTTC.

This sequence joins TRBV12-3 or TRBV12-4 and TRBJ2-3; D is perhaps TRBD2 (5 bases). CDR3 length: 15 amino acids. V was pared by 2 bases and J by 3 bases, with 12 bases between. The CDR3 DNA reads TGTGCCAGCAGTTTATCCCGAGGGAGAACAGATACGCAGTATTTT. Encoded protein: CASSLSRGRTDTQYF.

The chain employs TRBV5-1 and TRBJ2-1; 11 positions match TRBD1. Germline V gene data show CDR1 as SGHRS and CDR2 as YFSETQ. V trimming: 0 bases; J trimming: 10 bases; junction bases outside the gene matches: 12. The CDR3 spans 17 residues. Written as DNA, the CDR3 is TGCGCCAGCAGCTTGGAGGTTATAGGACAGGGGGCTAGGGAGCAGTTCTTC. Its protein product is CASSLEVIGQGAREQFF.

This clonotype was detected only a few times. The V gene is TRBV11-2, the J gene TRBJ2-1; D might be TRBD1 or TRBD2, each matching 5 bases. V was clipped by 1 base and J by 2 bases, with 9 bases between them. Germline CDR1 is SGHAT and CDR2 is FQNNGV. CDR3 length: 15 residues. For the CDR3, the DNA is TGTGCCAGCAGCTTAGGTGGGACGGCCTACAATGAGCAGTTCTTC. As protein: CASSLGGTAYNEQFF.

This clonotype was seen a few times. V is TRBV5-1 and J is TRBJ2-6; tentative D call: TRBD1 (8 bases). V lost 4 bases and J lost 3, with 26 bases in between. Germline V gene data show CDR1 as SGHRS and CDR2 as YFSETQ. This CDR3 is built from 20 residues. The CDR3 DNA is TGCGCCAGCAGCCTACGCCCTAGCGGACAGGGAACAGGTGGGGCCAACGTCCTGACTTTC. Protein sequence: CASSLRPSGQGTGGANVLTF.

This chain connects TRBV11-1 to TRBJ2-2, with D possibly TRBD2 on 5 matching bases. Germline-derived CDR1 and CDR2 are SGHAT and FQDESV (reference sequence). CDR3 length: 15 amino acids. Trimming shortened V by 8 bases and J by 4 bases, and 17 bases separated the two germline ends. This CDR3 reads CASSTAGLGTGELFF. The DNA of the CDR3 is TGTGCCAGCTCAACAGCTGGACTGGGCACCGGGGAGCTGTTTTTT.